The 17 T cell receptor beta chains given below trace back to one sample, sequenced in a study of blood T cell repertoires in COVID-19 (TCRdb year 2020). Libraries were constructed by the immunoSEQ multiplex PCR assay. Sourced from immuneACCESS, this table was stored by TCRdb with only in-frame sequences that have V and J called. A share of the clones is absent; for the studies checked, an unresolved V gene accounts for under half, and the remainder has no known explanation. This sample gives more than 300,000 clones in total; 88% of them show up just once. Of the sample, more than 0.95% falls within the top ten clones. The sample taken for sequencing was PBMCs or T cells enriched from blood (not recorded which). Source of these receptors: a woman younger than 30 who had recovered from COVID-19.

The rearrangement uses TRBV5-1 and TRBJ2-5; 12 positions agree with TRBD2. Germline V gene sequence: CDR1 SGHRS, CDR2 YFSETQ. CDR3 size: 14 residues. After removal of 4 bases from V and 4 bases from J, the junction contained 2 bases not matched to a gene. Written as DNA, the CDR3 is TGCGCCAGCAGCCCTAGCGGGGGGGCAGAGACCCAGTACTTC. Translation: CASSPSGGAETQYF.

The V gene is TRBV7-9, the J gene TRBJ2-7, with 9 bases that match TRBD1. The CDR3 spans 15 residues. J was trimmed by 2 bases and V by 2 bases; bases with no gene match: 4. In germline, CDR1 is SEHNR, CDR2 FQNEAQ (reference sequence). CDR3 residues: CASSLRTGAPYEQYF. For the CDR3, the DNA is TGTGCCAGCAGCTTACGGACAGGGGCTCCCTACGAGCAGTACTTC.

The V and J genes are TRBV5-5 and TRBJ2-2; 8 nucleotides agree with TRBD1. Trimming removed 6 bases from V and 7 bases from J; junction bases left unmatched: 11. The CDR3 runs 15 residues. Germline V gene lookup returns CDR1 SGHKS and CDR2 YYEKEE (reference sequence). The CDR3 nucleotides are TGTGCCAGCACCGAAGGACAGGGTAGTGGCGGGGAGCTGTTTTTT. This codes for CASTEGQGSGGELFF.

The chain has TRBV3-1 (or the pseudogene TRBV3-2) and TRBJ2-7; no firm D call. V was shortened by 3 bases and J by 0 bases, with 21 bases between the two germline ends. Germline V gives CDR1 LGHDT, CDR2 YNNKEL (reference sequence). There are 18 residues in the CDR3. CDR3 bases: TGTGCCAGCAGCCATCCGGTTTTGGCAGGCTTTAGCTCCTACGAGCAGTACTTC. As protein: CASSHPVLAGFSSYEQYF.

The chain has TRBV5-4 and TRBJ2-7; the match to TRBD1 covers 7 bases. CDR1 is SGHNT and CDR2 is YYREEE in the germline V gene (reference sequence). V was pared by 1 base and J by 6 bases, with 4 bases of the junction left unmatched. The CDR3 length is 13 residues. The CDR3 spells CASSLRQGAEQYF. CDR3 bases: TGTGCCAGCAGCTTGCGACAGGGCGCCGAGCAGTACTTC.

CDR3 sequence (DNA): TGTGCCAGCAGCCTAAGCCGGACAGGGGGAAAGGCCGGGGAGCTGTTTTTT. It is translated as CASSLSRTGGKAGELFF. This chain uses TRBV9 with TRBJ2-2, with TRBD1 matching over 10 bases. CDR3 length equals 17 residues. J gave up 6 bases and V 4 bases, and 12 bases lay outside the gene matches. Germline V gene lookup returns CDR1 SGDLS and CDR2 YYNGEE.

The chain is built from TRBV7-2 and TRBJ1-2; D not certain. V was cut by 1 base and J by 1 base, with 10 bases left in between. The CDR3 totals 15 residues. Germline V CDR1 and CDR2: SGHTA, FQGNSA. The CDR3 DNA reads TGTGCCAGCAGCTTAGTAGCGGCAGTTAACTATGGCTACACCTTC. Residues: CASSLVAAVNYGYTF.

The DNA of the CDR3 is TGTGCCACCAGTGATTCCGGGACAGACTATTATCAGCCCCAGCATTTT. As protein: CATSDSGTDYYQPQHF. V is TRBV24-1 and J is TRBJ1-5, with TRBD1 identical over 7 bases. The CDR3 is made up of 16 amino acids. V was clipped by 2 bases and J by 5 bases; unmatched bases: 8. Germline CDR1 reads KGHDR; CDR2 reads SFDVKD.

V is TRBV5-6 and J is TRBJ2-5; 8 bases agree with TRBD2. The CDR3 sequence is 15 residues long. Germline trimming cut 2 bases from V and 4 bases from J; bases unmatched to any gene: 7. Germline V gives CDR1 SGHDT, CDR2 YYEEEE. DNA of the CDR3: TGTGCCAGCAGCTTTTGGGCGGGGGGTGGAGAGACCCAGTACTTC. Its translation is CASSFWAGGGETQYF.

The chain has TRBV28 and TRBJ1-2; D uncertain. Germline V gene data show CDR1 as MDHEN and CDR2 as SYDVKM. V lost 5 bases to trimming and J lost 7 bases, with 17 bases between them. This CDR3 has 14 residues. This CDR3 is CASSPQAERGGYTF. The CDR3 nucleotides are TGTGCCAGCAGTCCCCAGGCCGAACGGGGTGGCTACACCTTC.

V is TRBV30 and J is TRBJ2-1; TRBD2 matches at 10 bases. CDR1 is GTSNPN and CDR2 is SVGIG in the germline V gene (reference sequence). The CDR3 totals 14 residues. J was trimmed by 10 bases and V by 0 bases; bases with no gene match: 6. CDR3 protein: CAWSVSGGAFEQFF. The DNA for the CDR3 is TGTGCCTGGAGTGTAAGCGGGGGGGCTTTCGAGCAGTTCTTC.

V and J are TRBV7-9 and TRBJ1-1, with 7 bases lining up with TRBD1. CDR3 length equals 15 residues. V dropped 0 bases and J dropped 0; count of bases not matched to a gene: 1. Germline V lookup: CDR1 SEHNR, CDR2 FQNEAQ (reference sequence). This CDR3 is CASSLAGQMNTEAFF. DNA for the CDR3: TGTGCCAGCAGCTTAGCGGGACAGATGAACACTGAAGCTTTCTTT.

V is TRBV27 and J is TRBJ1-2; maybe TRBD1 (5 bases). The germline V gene has CDR1 MNHEY and CDR2 SMNVEV (reference sequence). The CDR3 covers 13 residues. Deletions cut 5 bases from V and 3 bases from J, with 10 bases between. CDR3 nucleotide sequence: TGTGCCAGCAGTCCTGACAGCTACTATGGCTACACCTTC. Its protein product is CASSPDSYYGYTF.

A few counts support this clone. The same CDR3 also results from other DNA sequences found in this sample. The chain recombines TRBV5-1 with TRBJ2-2; TRBD1 matches 8 bases. Germline CDR1 and CDR2: SGHRS and YFSETQ. Trimming at V came to 0 bases and at J to 4 bases, leaving 5 bases not matched to a gene. The CDR3 contains 16 residues. This CDR3 is CASSLGQGASTGELFF. The CDR3 DNA follows: TGCGCCAGCAGCTTGGGGCAGGGGGCGAGCACCGGGGAGCTGTTTTTT.

The chain recombines TRBV7-3 with TRBJ1-2, with TRBD1 matching 7 bases. The V gene end was trimmed by 4 bases and the J gene end by 3 bases; junction bases not matched to a gene: 5. Germline V gives CDR1 SGHTA, CDR2 FQGTGA. There are 14 residues in the CDR3. In nucleotides, the CDR3 is TGTGCCAGCAGCTCAGGGGGTGGGGACTATGGCTACACCTTC. Its translation: CASSSGGGDYGYTF.

The rearrangement links TRBV3-1 (or the pseudogene TRBV3-2) to TRBJ2-3; tentatively, D is TRBD2 (5 bases). The germline V and J ends were trimmed by 6 bases and 3 bases, with 10 bases remaining between them. This CDR3 contains 13 residues. CDR1 LGHDT and CDR2 YNNKEL come from the germline V gene (reference sequence). The CDR3 loop reads CASRPGGTDTQYF. Written as DNA, the CDR3 is TGTGCCAGCAGGCCCGGAGGTACAGATACGCAGTATTTT.

This clone was detected only a few times. This rearrangement joins TRBV21-1 to TRBJ1-2; the DNA was not compared with TRBD1, the D call given in the table. TRBV21-1 is marked as a pseudogene. This CDR3 is built from 16 residues. CDR3 sequence reads: CASSKERRDSHYGYTF. Here the CDR3 DNA reads TGTGCCAGCAGCAAAGAACGTAGGGACAGCCACTATGGCTACACCTTC.